This entry lists 17 T cell receptor beta chains sequenced from one sample in a study of shared T cell receptors in the human thymus. Using immunoSEQ multiplex PCR, the repertoire was profiled, and TCRdb retains in-frame clones only, with some absent. The sample contains hundreds of thousands of clones, about 90% of which appear only once. The same data also went into a second study, on human thymus T cells.

Sequencing input: thymocytes. The receptors stem from a boy in the first two years of life with a congenital heart defect.

This chain links TRBV5-6 with TRBJ2-5; a weak D match, TRBD1 (6 bases). This CDR3 has 16 residues. V lost 0 bases and J 2 bases, leaving 14 bases between the germline ends. Germline CDR1 and CDR2: SGHDT and YYEEEE. The CDR3 sequence is CASSLARGKGQETQYF. Here the CDR3 DNA reads TGTGCCAGCAGCTTGGCCAGGGGCAAAGGGCAAGAGACCCAGTACTTC.

This clone has a single count. The chain employs TRBV20-1 and TRBJ1-1, with D unresolved. Trimming removed 4 bases at V and 4 bases at J, with 4 bases between. Germline CDR1 DFQATT, CDR2 SNEGSKA (reference sequence). The CDR3 loop spans 10 amino acids. In DNA, the CDR3 is TGCAGTGCTACCGGCACTGAAGCTTTCTTT. This sequence encodes CSATGTEAFF.

This clone has a handful of counts. The chain links TRBV28 to TRBJ2-1; the match to TRBD2 covers 9 bases. The CDR3 runs 16 residues. Germline V lookup: CDR1 MDHEN, CDR2 SYDVKM. Trimming cost V 5 bases and J 5 bases; bases outside gene matches: 10. The CDR3 region is CASSGTGLAVHNEQFF. CDR3 DNA: TGTGCCAGCAGTGGTACGGGACTAGCAGTCCACAATGAGCAGTTCTTC.

J is TRBJ2-7 and V is TRBV7-9, with D possibly being TRBD1 (5 bases). Trimming shortened V by 5 bases and J by 4 bases, and 15 bases separated the two germline ends. CDR3 length: 14 amino acids. CDR1 and CDR2 (germline): SEHNR, FQNEAQ (reference sequence). DNA for the CDR3: TGTGCCAGCAGCGCCCCCCGCAGGGATTACGAGCAGTACTTC. Translated, it gives CASSAPRRDYEQYF.

In this sample, this clone turned up once. The rearrangement uses TRBV5-1 and TRBJ2-7; TRBD2 matches 7 bases. The ends lost 0 bases at V and 1 base at J; junction bases unmatched: 4. The CDR3 spans 15 residues. Germline CDR1 is SGHRS and CDR2 is YFSETQ. In DNA, the CDR3 is TGCGCCAGCAGCTTGGGGCTAGCGGAGTCCTACGAGCAGTACTTC. It is translated as CASSLGLAESYEQYF. Variable domain in full (rest from reference TRBV5-1 and TRBJ2-7): KAGVTQTPRYLIKTRGQQVTLSCSPISGHRSVSWYQQTPGQGLQFLFEYFSETQRNKGNFPGRFSGRQFSNSRSEMNVSTLELGDSALYLCASSLGLAESYEQYFGPGTRLTVT.

This chain uses TRBV6-1 with TRBJ1-3; D gene uncertain. In germline, CDR1 is MNHNS, CDR2 SASEGT. Trimming stripped 2 bases from V and 8 bases from J, with 19 bases between. The length of the CDR3 is 16 residues. The CDR3 is CASSEKQEHPVDTIYF. The CDR3 nucleotides read TGTGCCAGCAGTGAAAAGCAGGAACACCCTGTGGACACCATATATTTT.

V gene TRBV11-3 combines with J gene TRBJ2-3; D ambiguous. Germline CDR1 and CDR2: SGHNT and YENEEA. The CDR3 has 13 residues. V lost 8 bases to trimming and J lost 1 base, with 10 bases between them. CDR3 loop: CASASSGTDTQYF. The CDR3, as DNA: TGTGCCAGCGCCAGTTCCGGCACAGATACGCAGTATTTT.

The gene calls are TRBV27 and TRBJ2-5; maybe TRBD2 (6 bases). V gave up 4 bases and J gave up 5 bases, with 20 bases separating them. The V gene's germline CDR1 is MNHEY and CDR2 SMNVEV (reference sequence). This CDR3 is built from 16 residues. CDR3 sequence reads: CASSSPPGLGGETQYF. The DNA for the CDR3 is TGTGCCAGCAGTTCACCTCCGGGCCTTGGGGGGGAGACCCAGTACTTC.

This clone was counted a single time. One junction end does not reproduce the germline sequence, and a read error may be involved. The J gene is TRBJ2-1, the V gene TRBV28, with 9 nucleotides matching TRBD2. The CDR3 totals 13 residues. Germline V gives CDR1 MDHEN, CDR2 SYDVKM. CDR3 in DNA: TGTGCCACCAGTAGGGCGGGAGGGAGCGAGCAGTTCTTC. It codes for CATSRAGGSEQFF.

The V and J genes are TRBV13 and TRBJ2-1, with D unresolved. The CDR3 consists of 12 residues. Germline V lookup: CDR1 PRHDT, CDR2 FYEKMQ (reference sequence). The V and J ends lost 5 bases and 4 bases respectively, with 6 bases between them. Written as DNA, the CDR3 is TGTGCCAGCAGCCCCCCATACAATGAGCAGTTCTTC. It codes for CASSPPYNEQFF.

This chain joins TRBV6-1 and TRBJ1-2, with 9 positions matching TRBD1. V gave up 4 bases and J gave up 6 bases; unmatched junction bases: 9. This CDR3 has 15 residues. Germline V gene sequence: CDR1 MNHNS, CDR2 SASEGT. This CDR3 is CASSVTGTGPNGYTF. The DNA of the CDR3 is TGTGCCAGCAGTGTCACCGGGACAGGGCCTAATGGCTACACCTTC.

The chain links TRBV29-1 to TRBJ1-5; possible D gene TRBD1, 5 bases. This CDR3 comprises 15 residues. CDR1 is SQVTM, CDR2 ANQGSEA, per germline. With 7 bases removed from V and 3 bases from J, the gap between germline ends came to 19 bases. As DNA, the CDR3 is TGCAGCGAGAGAAGGTGTCAGGGCCCCAATCAGCCCCAGCATTTT. Amino acid sequence: CSERRCQGPNQPQHF.

This chain links TRBV6-6 with TRBJ2-7; D gene uncertain. The CDR3 has 13 amino acids. V lost 0 bases to trimming and J lost 0 bases, with 3 bases between them. In germline, CDR1 is MNHNY, CDR2 SVGAGI (reference sequence). The CDR3 sequence is CASSYSLSYEQYF. In DNA form, the CDR3 reads TGTGCCAGCAGTTACTCTCTCTCCTACGAGCAGTACTTC.

CDR3: CSVEHRTDRAAYGYTF. Written as DNA, the CDR3 is TGCAGCGTCGAACACAGAACCGACAGGGCCGCCTATGGCTACACCTTC. The rearrangement links TRBV29-1 to TRBJ1-2, with 7 nucleotides matching TRBD1. Germline trimming cut 6 bases from V and 4 bases from J; bases unmatched to any gene: 17. Germline CDR1 SQVTM, CDR2 ANQGSEA. CDR3 length: 16 residues.

The chain links TRBV28 to TRBJ2-4, with D uncertain. The CDR3 covers 13 residues. Trimming shortened V by 3 bases and J by 3 bases, and 6 bases separated the two germline ends. Looked up from germline, CDR1 is MDHEN and CDR2 is SYDVKM. The DNA of the CDR3 is TGTGCCAGCAGTTTGAACGGCAAAAACATTCAGTACTTC. Its translation is CASSLNGKNIQYF.

The V and J genes are TRBV15 and TRBJ1-1; possibly TRBD1 for D (6 bases). The V end was cut by 0 bases, the J end by 7 bases, with 21 bases between. The germline CDR1 and CDR2 sequences are LNHNV and YYDKDF (reference sequence). The CDR3 totals 17 residues. CDR3: CATSRDYTGSDLHEAFF. As DNA, the CDR3 is TGTGCCACCAGCAGAGATTATACAGGGTCTGACCTTCATGAAGCTTTCTTT.

This clone appeared a single time. The chain links TRBV5-1 to TRBJ2-5; 8 bases line up with TRBD1. The DNA matches TRBJ2-7 better at its end, which makes the J call doubtful. CDR3 size: 13 residues. Germline CDR1 is SGHRS and CDR2 is YFSETQ. The CDR3 spells CASAGGGTYEQYF. CDR3 bases: TGCGCCAGCGCAGGGGGCGGAACCTACGAGCAGTACTTC.